Shown below are 20 T cell receptor beta chains from a single sample sequenced in a study of T cells in Graves' hyperthyroidism and ophthalmopathy. Authors of the study amplified TCR beta CDR3 regions from RNA transcripts. The study used the HTBI primer set for a first-round RT-PCR of the TCR CDR3. TCRdb ran MiXCR on the multiplex PCR reads and lists one entry per CDR3 protein. The sample shows about 400,000 distinct CDR3 sequences, 15% of them seen only once. Sequenced sample: blood. Receptors originate from a woman aged 30 to 39 with Graves' hyperthyroidism.

The rearrangement links TRBV30 to TRBJ2-7; 8 nucleotides match TRBD1. Losses at the gene ends were 3 bases for V and 8 bases for J; bases not matched to a gene: 9. Germline loops: CDR1 GTSNPN, CDR2 SVGIG (reference sequence). CDR3 length: 13 amino acids. In DNA, the CDR3 is TGTGCCTGGAGAGGTACTCAGGGGGCTAAGCAGTACTTC. Its translation: CAWRGTQGAKQYF.

The V gene is TRBV6-5, the J gene TRBJ2-2; D is unclear. The germline V gene encodes CDR1 MNHEY and CDR2 SVGAGI. Trimming pared 2 bases from V and 4 bases from J, leaving 8 bases between. The CDR3 is 14 residues long. CDR3 sequence reads: CASSYATSTGELFF. CDR3 nucleotide sequence: TGTGCCAGCAGTTACGCTACGAGCACCGGGGAGCTGTTTTTT.

This clonotype was picked up a small number of times. CDR3 protein: CASSELGREREYF. The DNA for the CDR3 is TGTGCCAGCAGTGAACTAGGGCGGGAGAGGGAGTACTTC. The V and J genes are TRBV25-1 and TRBJ2-5; TRBD2 aligns across 7 bases. V lost 2 bases to trimming and J lost 12 bases; unmatched junction nucleotides: 9. This CDR3 spans 13 amino acids. Germline V CDR1 and CDR2: MGHDK, SYGVNS.

In its sample, this clonotype was seen many times. The rearrangement joins TRBV28 to TRBJ2-1; D is uncertain. V lost 6 bases to trimming and J lost 7 bases, with 16 bases between them. Germline V gives CDR1 MDHEN, CDR2 SYDVKM. The CDR3 consists of 14 residues. CDR3 nucleotides: TGTGCCAGCAGCTCAGCAGGATGGCAAAATGAGCAGTTCTTC. Protein: CASSSAGWQNEQFF.

The chain carries TRBV14 and TRBJ1-4, with 7 bases identical to TRBD1. Trimming took 3 bases from V and 2 from J; bases not matched to a gene: 6. From germline, CDR1 is SGHDN and CDR2 FVKESK. CDR3 size: 16 residues. DNA for the CDR3: TGTGCCAGCAGCCAGACGGACAGGCGGACTAATGAAAAACTGTTTTTT. Its protein product is CASSQTDRRTNEKLFF.

The genes are TRBV20-1 and TRBJ2-5, with a tentative D call TRBD2 (7 bases). V dropped 6 bases and J dropped 2 bases, with 10 bases sitting between them. Germline loops: CDR1 DFQATT, CDR2 SNEGSKA (reference sequence). CDR3 size: 12 residues. The CDR3 DNA reads as TGCAGTGCGGGAGGGGGACAAGAGACCCAGTACTTC. Encoded protein: CSAGGGQETQYF.

The table lists this clonotype with many counts. The chain recombines TRBV20-1 with TRBJ2-7; D ambiguous. Germline V gene data show CDR1 as DFQATT and CDR2 as SNEGSKA (reference sequence). This CDR3 is built from 14 residues. The ends were cut back, 1 base at V and 0 bases at J, with 10 bases in the middle. The CDR3 coding sequence is TGCAGTGCTAGAGCAGTTCGGAGCTCCTACGAGCAGTACTTC. It codes for CSARAVRSSYEQYF.

This clonotype was observed a few times. This chain connects TRBV5-1 to TRBJ2-1; 10 bases agree with TRBD2. The CDR3 runs to 16 residues. Per germline, CDR1 SGHRS and CDR2 YFSETQ. Trimming at V came to 0 bases and at J to 8 bases, leaving 8 bases not matched to a gene. CDR3 sequence: CASSLGLAGGGHEQFF. The CDR3 region has the DNA TGCGCCAGCAGCTTGGGACTAGCGGGTGGGGGCCATGAGCAGTTCTTC.

A few counts support this clonotype. The conserved final phenylalanine or tryptophan is absent from the CDR3, which likely points to a read error. The chain carries TRBV5-1 and TRBJ2-1; 8 positions match TRBD2. V gave up 4 bases and J gave up 3 bases; unmatched junction bases: 9. Per germline, CDR1 SGHRS and CDR2 YFSETQ. The CDR3 runs 16 residues. The CDR3 nucleotides read TGCGCCAGCAGCCATCCCGGGCTAGCGGGCTACAATGAGCAGTTCGTC. It yields the protein CASSHPGLAGYNEQFV.

The table lists this clonotype with a few counts. The chain uses TRBV24-1 and TRBJ1-2, with 8 bases aligning to TRBD1. With V trimmed by 6 bases and J by 4 bases, 9 bases remained unmatched. CDR1 and CDR2 from the germline V gene are KGHDR and SFDVKD. This CDR3 comprises 15 residues. The CDR3 sequence: CATSQPGQETYGYTF. CDR3 nucleotides: TGTGCCACCAGTCAACCGGGACAGGAGACCTATGGCTACACCTTC.

This clonotype was counted many times. The chain uses TRBV3-1 and TRBJ1-1; 7 bases match TRBD1. This CDR3 is 15 amino acids long. Trimming took 3 bases from V and 0 from J; bases not matched to a gene: 4. From germline, CDR1 is LGHDT and CDR2 YNNKEL (reference sequence). CDR3 residues: CASSHRQGLNTEAFF. For the CDR3, the DNA is TGTGCCAGCAGCCACCGACAGGGCTTGAACACTGAAGCTTTCTTT.

V usage is TRBV28 and J usage is TRBJ2-1, with D possibly being TRBD1 (6 bases). The V end was cut by 9 bases, the J end by 1 base, with 19 bases between. Germline V CDR1 and CDR2: MDHEN, SYDVKM. The CDR3 loop spans 16 amino acids. CDR3 sequence reads: CASSSRRGWSYNEQFF. In nucleotides, the CDR3 is TGTGCCAGTTCCTCCCGCAGGGGCTGGTCCTACAATGAGCAGTTCTTC.

Worth noting for this clonotype: A single base separates this from a much larger clone, so it may be a read error. The CDR3 loop is CASHRGSYEQYF. CDR3 sequence (DNA): TGTGCCAGCCACAGGGGCTCCTACGAGCAGTACTTC. This chain joins TRBV6-2 or TRBV6-3 and TRBJ2-7, with 7 bases lining up with TRBD1. V lost 8 bases, J lost 0 bases, and 1 base stayed unmatched. The germline V gene encodes CDR1 MNHEY and CDR2 SVGEGT. This CDR3 spans 12 amino acids.

This clonotype was detected many times. The V call is TRBV3-1, the J call TRBJ2-5; D call uncertain. The V gene lost 1 base and the J gene lost 4 bases, with 10 bases spanning the gap. The CDR3 length is 14 residues. CDR1 and CDR2 from the germline V gene are LGHDT and YNNKEL (reference sequence). The CDR3 nucleotides read TGTGCCAGCAGCCAAGGAGGACGTCCAGAGACCCAGTACTTC. The encoded protein is CASSQGGRPETQYF.

This clonotype came up a few times. The chain employs TRBV6-1 and TRBJ2-2; 9 nucleotides match TRBD2. The V gene's germline CDR1 is MNHNS and CDR2 SASEGT. CDR3 length: 15 amino acids. J gave up 7 bases and V 8 bases, and 11 bases lay outside the gene matches. The CDR3 spells CASCFSGRNGGELFF. The CDR3 coding sequence is TGTGCCAGCTGTTTTAGCGGGAGAAATGGCGGGGAGCTGTTTTTT.

In this sample, this clonotype turned up a few times. The chain combines TRBV6-1 with TRBJ2-7, with TRBD2 as a possible D gene (5 bases). The CDR3 has 14 amino acids. V lost 5 bases and J lost 1, with 12 bases in between. Germline loops: CDR1 MNHNS, CDR2 SASEGT. The CDR3 bases are TGTGCCAGCAGTTATCCCGGGGAATCCTACGAGCAGTACTTC. The encoded protein is CASSYPGESYEQYF.

The genes are TRBV18 and TRBJ1-1, with 10 positions matching TRBD1. Germline V lookup: CDR1 KGHSH, CDR2 LQKENI. This CDR3 contains 17 residues. V shed 4 bases and J 0 bases; nucleotides not matched to a gene: 8. DNA of the CDR3: TGTGCCAGCTCACGACAGACAGGGGGCGGGATGAACACTGAAGCTTTCTTT. It codes for CASSRQTGGGMNTEAFF.

There are many counts of this clonotype. J is TRBJ2-1 and V is TRBV20-1, with TRBD2 matching 10 bases. The CDR3 length is 16 residues. Germline V gives CDR1 DFQATT, CDR2 SNEGSKA (reference sequence). V lost 0 bases and J lost 1; bases outside the gene matches: 3. CDR3 sequence: CSARDPSGRSYNEQFF. In DNA, the CDR3 is TGCAGTGCTAGAGATCCTAGCGGGAGATCCTACAATGAGCAGTTCTTC.

This clonotype was seen at least ten times. This chain uses TRBV7-9 with TRBJ2-7, with 11 nucleotides matching TRBD2. V lost 5 bases, J lost 7 bases, and 10 bases stayed unmatched. Germline V lookup: CDR1 SEHNR, CDR2 FQNEAQ (reference sequence). This CDR3 has 15 residues. The CDR3 sequence: CASSHNSGRAEEQYF. CDR3 nucleotides: TGTGCCAGCAGCCATAATAGCGGGAGGGCGGAGGAGCAGTACTTC.

This clonotype was counted only a few times. The gene calls are TRBV7-8 and TRBJ2-2; 9 bases match TRBD1. Germline CDR1 SGHVS, CDR2 FQNEAQ. V shed 5 bases and J 6 bases; nucleotides not matched to a gene: 10. The CDR3 covers 16 residues. The CDR3 DNA reads as TGTGCCAGCAGCCACCGGGGGACAGGGATCCCCGGGGAGCTGTTTTTT. It is translated as CASSHRGTGIPGELFF.